The rows below give T cell receptor beta chains drawn from one sample of a study of T cells in Graves' hyperthyroidism and ophthalmopathy. TCRdb itself ran the multiplex PCR reads through MiXCR, one entry per CDR3 protein. The table lists approximately 630,000 distinct CDR3 sequences, 15% to 20% of them singletons. Material for sequencing was blood. These receptors were obtained from a woman aged 25 to 39 with Graves' hyperthyroidism. Each CDR3 is given with its conserved first and last residue. D genes are given only for firm matches. Clone size is shown for a subset of rows, as once, few, many or a class of expanded clone.

d_gene: -; j_gene: TRBJ2-7; abundance: many; v_gene: TRBV20-1; CDR3nt: TGCAGTGCTAGCGGGACGATGTCCTACGAGCAGTACTTC; CDR3aa: CSASGTMSYEQYF
d_gene: TRBD1; j_gene: TRBJ1-2; abundance: -; v_gene: TRBV5-8; CDR3nt: TGTGCCAGCAGCATCGACAGGGCGCCCGGCTACACCTTC; CDR3aa: CASSIDRAPGYTF
d_gene: -; j_gene: TRBJ2-3; abundance: many; v_gene: TRBV27; CDR3nt: TGTGCCAGCAGTTATTACGGAGATACGCAGTATTTT; CDR3aa: CASSYYGDTQYF
d_gene: -; j_gene: TRBJ1-2; abundance: many; v_gene: TRBV9; CDR3nt: TGTGCCAGCAGCGTAGAGGACAGTAACTATGGCTACACCTTC; CDR3aa: CASSVEDSNYGYTF
d_gene: -; j_gene: TRBJ2-7; abundance: -; v_gene: TRBV15; CDR3nt: TGTGCCACCAGCAGAGGCCCCCTCTACGAGCAGTACTTC; CDR3aa: CATSRGPLYEQYF
d_gene: TRBD1; j_gene: TRBJ1-6; abundance: many; v_gene: TRBV6-1; CDR3nt: TGTGCCAGCAGTGAAGATGGAGGCAGGGGGTTTTCACCCCTCCACTTT; CDR3aa: CASSEDGGRGFSPLHF
d_gene: TRBD1; j_gene: TRBJ1-2; abundance: -; v_gene: TRBV24-1; CDR3nt: TGTGCCACCAGTGGGCTAACCGGGACAGGGAACTATGGCTACACCTTC; CDR3aa: CATSGLTGTGNYGYTF
d_gene: -; j_gene: TRBJ2-7; abundance: -; v_gene: TRBV6-1; CDR3nt: TGTGCCAGCAGTGAAGAGGATAGCGGCTCCTACGAGCAGTACTTC; CDR3aa: CASSEEDSGSYEQYF
d_gene: TRBD1; j_gene: TRBJ2-5; abundance: many; v_gene: TRBV6-6; CDR3nt: TGTGCCAGCAGTTACTCGACTGGGACAGGGCAAGAGACCCAGTACTTC; CDR3aa: CASSYSTGTGQETQYF
d_gene: -; j_gene: TRBJ2-5; abundance: many; v_gene: TRBV2; CDR3nt: TGTGCCAGTTGGGGTACAGGGGGCGGGGGGGAGACCCAGTACTTC; CDR3aa: CASWGTGGGGETQYF
d_gene: -; j_gene: TRBJ2-1; abundance: many; v_gene: TRBV11-2; CDR3nt: TGTGCCAGCAGCCTACAGGGAGGACTCCTGTACAATGAGCAGTTCTTC; CDR3aa: CASSLQGGLLYNEQFF
d_gene: -; j_gene: TRBJ1-1; abundance: many; v_gene: TRBV19; CDR3nt: TGTGCCAGTAGTATAGGGGGACAGAACACTGAAGCTTTCTTT; CDR3aa: CASSIGGQNTEAFF
d_gene: -; j_gene: TRBJ1-3; abundance: few; v_gene: TRBV5-5; CDR3nt: TGTGCCAGCAGCGGACTACAGGCAGTCTCTGGAAACACCATATATTTT; CDR3aa: CASSGLQAVSGNTIYF
d_gene: TRBD2; j_gene: TRBJ2-5; abundance: -; v_gene: TRBV4-1; CDR3nt: TGCGCCAGCAGCCAAGATGGCGGGGGCCAAGAGACCCAGTACTTC; CDR3aa: CASSQDGGGQETQYF
d_gene: TRBD2; j_gene: TRBJ2-3; abundance: many; v_gene: TRBV13; CDR3nt: TGTGCCAGCAGCTTAGGCAGCGGGGGGGAGTCGGCGCAGTATTTT; CDR3aa: CASSLGSGGESAQYF
d_gene: TRBD2; j_gene: TRBJ2-1; abundance: -; v_gene: TRBV9; CDR3nt: TGTGCCAGCAGCGTGGGACTAGCGGGAGGGCACAATGAGCAGTTCTTC; CDR3aa: CASSVGLAGGHNEQFF
d_gene: TRBD1; j_gene: TRBJ1-1; abundance: many; v_gene: TRBV18; CDR3nt: TGTGCCAGCTCACCACCGGACAGGGCCCCCAACACTGAAGCTTTCTTT; CDR3aa: CASSPPDRAPNTEAFF
d_gene: -; j_gene: TRBJ2-7; abundance: many; v_gene: TRBV20-1; CDR3nt: TGCAGTGCTCCGACAGGTCTAGCGGTCGACGAGCAGTACTTC; CDR3aa: CSAPTGLAVDEQYF
d_gene: TRBD2; j_gene: TRBJ2-3; abundance: many; v_gene: TRBV11-2; CDR3nt: TGTGCCAGCAGCGGTAGCGGGCCAAGCACAGATACGCAGTATTTT; CDR3aa: CASSGSGPSTDTQYF
d_gene: -; j_gene: TRBJ2-3; abundance: few; v_gene: TRBV14; CDR3nt: TGTGCCAGCAGCCAAGTTACAGGAAGCTATACGCAGTATTTT; CDR3aa: CASSQVTGSYTQYF
d_gene: TRBD1; j_gene: TRBJ1-5; abundance: -; v_gene: TRBV19; CDR3nt: TGTGCCAGTAGTATAGAAACAGGGGGCAATCAGCCCCAGCATTTT; CDR3aa: CASSIETGGNQPQHF
d_gene: -; j_gene: TRBJ2-2; abundance: -; v_gene: TRBV9; CDR3nt: TGTGCCAGCAGCGTAGCCCCGGGGGTGACCGGGGAGCTGTTTTTT; CDR3aa: CASSVAPGVTGELFF
d_gene: TRBD1; j_gene: TRBJ1-1; abundance: few; v_gene: TRBV6-6; CDR3nt: TGTGCCAGCAGTTACTCGGGACAGGGGGACACTGAAGCTTTCTTT; CDR3aa: CASSYSGQGDTEAFF
d_gene: TRBD2; j_gene: TRBJ2-1; abundance: few; v_gene: TRBV19; CDR3nt: TGTGCCAGTAGTATAGGTAGCGGGTTCTCCTACAATGAGCAGTTCTTC; CDR3aa: CASSIGSGFSYNEQFF
d_gene: TRBD1; j_gene: TRBJ1-5; abundance: many; v_gene: TRBV28; CDR3nt: TGTGCCAGCAGACGGACAGGTGGCAATCAGCCCCAGCATTTT; CDR3aa: CASRRTGGNQPQHF
d_gene: -; j_gene: TRBJ2-4; abundance: few; v_gene: TRBV27; CDR3nt: TGTGCCAGCAGTTTTAGTCAGGTCACGTCGACCAAAAACATTCAGTACTTC; CDR3aa: CASSFSQVTSTKNIQYF
d_gene: -; j_gene: TRBJ2-5; abundance: many; v_gene: TRBV2; CDR3nt: TGTGCCAGCAGACCATCCCGGGAGACCCAGTACTTC; CDR3aa: CASRPSRETQYF
d_gene: -; j_gene: TRBJ1-4; abundance: -; v_gene: TRBV9; CDR3nt: TGTGCCAGCAGCGCGCAGGGTTTTGCAACTAATGAAAAACTGTTTTTT; CDR3aa: CASSAQGFATNEKLFF
d_gene: -; j_gene: TRBJ2-7; abundance: many; v_gene: TRBV27; CDR3nt: TGTGCCAGCAGTCCGCGTCTGGACACCTGGGAGCAGTACTTC; CDR3aa: CASSPRLDTWEQYF
d_gene: TRBD1; j_gene: TRBJ2-1; abundance: -; v_gene: TRBV9; CDR3nt: TGTGCCAGCAGCGTCGCGCCTCAGGGGGCACACGAGCAGTTCTTC; CDR3aa: CASSVAPQGAHEQFF
d_gene: TRBD2; j_gene: TRBJ2-7; abundance: few; v_gene: TRBV6-1; CDR3nt: TGTGCCAGCAGTGAGCGGGAGGCCTACGAGCAGTACTTC; CDR3aa: CASSEREAYEQYF
d_gene: -; j_gene: TRBJ2-3; abundance: once; v_gene: TRBV7-8; CDR3nt: TGTGCCAGCAGCTTAGTTCTTGGGAACCCTAGCACAGATACGCAGTATTTT; CDR3aa: CASSLVLGNPSTDTQYF
d_gene: TRBD1; j_gene: TRBJ2-5; abundance: many; v_gene: TRBV7-9; CDR3nt: TGTGCCAGCAGCCCGCCGGAGACAGGGGGAGAGACCCAGTACTTC; CDR3aa: CASSPPETGGETQYF
d_gene: -; j_gene: TRBJ2-7; abundance: many; v_gene: TRBV6-6; CDR3nt: TGTGCCAGCAGTTACGGGAACAGGGACGAGCAGTACTTC; CDR3aa: CASSYGNRDEQYF
d_gene: -; j_gene: TRBJ1-1; abundance: many; v_gene: TRBV28; CDR3nt: TGTGCCAGCAGTTTGGAAAACTGGGGGTACGTGGGCACTGAAGCTTTCTTT; CDR3aa: CASSLENWGYVGTEAFF
d_gene: -; j_gene: TRBJ1-6; abundance: many; v_gene: TRBV30; CDR3nt: TGTGCCTGGAGTGCCCGGGGAAGATCACCCCTCCACTTT; CDR3aa: CAWSARGRSPLHF
d_gene: -; j_gene: TRBJ2-2; abundance: many; v_gene: TRBV15; CDR3nt: TGTGCCACCAGCAGAGATGCGGACACCGGGGAGCTGTTTTTT; CDR3aa: CATSRDADTGELFF
d_gene: -; j_gene: TRBJ2-3; abundance: few; v_gene: TRBV9; CDR3nt: TGTGCCAGCAGCGTAGGTGAGGCAGATACGCAGTATTTT; CDR3aa: CASSVGEADTQYF
d_gene: -; j_gene: TRBJ2-6; abundance: few; v_gene: TRBV11-2; CDR3nt: TGTGCCAGCAGCTTAAATGTGGTTTCTGGGGCCAACGTCCTGACTTTC; CDR3aa: CASSLNVVSGANVLTF
d_gene: -; j_gene: TRBJ2-7; abundance: many; v_gene: TRBV28; CDR3nt: TGTGCCAGCAGTTTACGTGGTCTAGGGGGGGACGAGCAGTACTTC; CDR3aa: CASSLRGLGGDEQYF
d_gene: -; j_gene: TRBJ2-5; abundance: once; v_gene: TRBV13; CDR3nt: TGTGCCAGCAGCCCACCAGACACCTTCCAAGAGACCCAGTACTTC; CDR3aa: CASSPPDTFQETQYF
d_gene: TRBD1; j_gene: TRBJ1-5; abundance: -; v_gene: TRBV28; CDR3nt: TGTGCCAGCAGCCAACTAGGACAGGGCAATCAGCCCCAGCATTTT; CDR3aa: CASSQLGQGNQPQHF
d_gene: TRBD2; j_gene: TRBJ2-7; abundance: many; v_gene: TRBV20-1; CDR3nt: TGCAGTGCTATCAGGATTAGCGGGAGGAGCTCCTACGAGCAGTACTTC; CDR3aa: CSAIRISGRSSYEQYF
d_gene: -; j_gene: TRBJ2-4; abundance: -; v_gene: TRBV30; CDR3nt: TGTGCCTGGAGTGCCCTCACCCCCCAGGGCTGGAACATTCAGTACTTC; CDR3aa: CAWSALTPQGWNIQYF
d_gene: -; j_gene: TRBJ2-7; abundance: many; v_gene: TRBV6-1; CDR3nt: TGTGCCAGCAGATTCTCCGGGACCAGCGGAGACGAGCAGTACTTC; CDR3aa: CASRFSGTSGDEQYF